These 31 T cell receptor beta chains share one sample of origin, sequenced in a study of resident and recirculating memory T cells in vitiligo. This table comes from immunoSEQ multiplex PCR, and its TCRdb copy is limited to in-frame clones, with some not included. The sample holds roughly 42,000 clones, about nine tenths seen once. Sequenced: blood. The receptors come from a male donor with vitiligo.

This rearrangement joins TRBV7-3 to TRBJ2-3; D remains unclear. The CDR3 runs to 13 residues. Trimming shortened V by 3 bases and J by 0 bases, and 4 bases separated the two germline ends. CDR1 and CDR2 from the germline V gene are SGHTA and FQGTGA. The CDR3 nucleotides are TGTGCCAGCAGCTTTTATAGCACAGATACGCAGTATTTT. It translates to CASSFYSTDTQYF.

The CDR3 loop is CASSLSSGSEQYF. CDR3 nucleotides: TGTGCCAGCAGTTTAAGTTCGGGATCCGAGCAGTACTTC. The genes are TRBV27 and TRBJ2-7, with a tentative D call TRBD2 (5 bases). Looked up from germline, CDR1 is MNHEY and CDR2 is SMNVEV (reference sequence). This CDR3 contains 13 residues. V lost 2 bases, J lost 6 bases, and 11 bases lay in between.

The CDR3 DNA reads as TGCAGCGGGGTCTCCGGGACTTCAGCTAACTATGGCTACACCTTC. Residues: CSGVSGTSANYGYTF. The chain employs TRBV29-1 and TRBJ1-2; tentative D call: TRBD1 (5 bases). The V and J ends lost 7 bases and 0 bases respectively, with 18 bases between them. The CDR3 runs 15 residues. Germline CDR1 reads SQVTM; CDR2 reads ANQGSEA.

The V call is TRBV19, the J call TRBJ1-2; D gene unclear. Germline V gene sequence: CDR1 LNHDA, CDR2 SQIVND (reference sequence). The CDR3 is 12 amino acids. Trimming stripped 1 base from V and 13 bases from J, with 13 bases between. The CDR3 loop is CASSIGVGGLTF. CDR3 sequence (DNA): TGTGCCAGTAGTATAGGAGTCGGCGGGCTCACCTTC.

V and J are TRBV19 and TRBJ2-3, with TRBD1 matching 9 bases. This CDR3 spans 14 amino acids. CDR1 is LNHDA, CDR2 SQIVND, per germline (reference sequence). V shed 6 bases and J 9 bases; nucleotides not matched to a gene: 10. CDR3 nucleotides: TGTGCCAGTAGCCACCGGGACAGGGACTTCACGCAGTATTTT. Its translation: CASSHRDRDFTQYF.

Only a few counts were recorded for this clone. V usage is TRBV19 and J usage is TRBJ1-1; TRBD1 matches at 8 bases. V gave up 5 bases and J gave up 3 bases; unmatched junction bases: 26. Germline CDR1 LNHDA, CDR2 SQIVND (reference sequence). The CDR3 consists of 21 residues. The CDR3 coding sequence is TGTGCCAGTAGTCAATATATCCCCTTATCGGACAGGGAAAGCCGGGACACTGAAGCTTTCTTT. Translated: CASSQYIPLSDRESRDTEAFF. Filled out from reference TRBV19 and TRBJ1-1, the complete variable domain reads DGGITQSPKYLFRKEGQNVTLSCEQNLNHDAMYWYRQDPGQGLRLIYYSQIVNDFQKGDIAEGYSVSREKKESFPLTVTSAQKNPTAFYLCASSQYIPLSDRESRDTEAFFGQGTRLTVV.

The chain employs TRBV2 and TRBJ1-1, with D perhaps matching TRBD1 (5 bases). Germline CDR1 reads SNHLY; CDR2 reads FYNNEI. The ends were cut back, 3 bases at V and 4 bases at J, with 21 bases in the middle. CDR3 length: 17 amino acids. The CDR3 region is CASSDWGRANLGTEAFF. The CDR3 DNA follows: TGTGCCAGCAGTGATTGGGGCAGGGCTAACTTAGGCACTGAAGCTTTCTTT.

With respect to this clone: This CDR3 is also generated by other DNA sequences in the sample. The chain has TRBV27 and TRBJ2-7; a weak D match, TRBD1 (7 bases). The CDR3 extends over 17 amino acids. The V and J ends lost 4 bases and 7 bases respectively, with 26 bases between them. The germline CDR1 and CDR2 sequences are MNHEY and SMNVEV (reference sequence). CDR3 in amino acids: CASSSLDLRDSRREQYF. The CDR3 DNA follows: TGTGCCAGCAGTTCTCTCGACCTGCGGGACAGCCGAAGGGAGCAGTACTTC.

This rearrangement joins TRBV7-3 to TRBJ2-5; TRBD2 matches at 8 bases. The germline V gene encodes CDR1 SGHTA and CDR2 FQGTGA. Trimming at V came to 2 bases and at J to 4 bases, leaving 0 bases not matched to a gene. The CDR3 has 13 residues. As DNA, the CDR3 is TGTGCCAGCAGCTTAGCGGGGGGAGAGACCCAGTACTTC. Protein sequence: CASSLAGGETQYF.

The chain carries TRBV7-3 and TRBJ2-1; TRBD2 agrees at 7 bases. The junction had 14 bases not matched to a gene; V was cut back by 5 bases and J by 7 bases. Germline V gene data show CDR1 as SGHTA and CDR2 as FQGTGA. CDR3 size: 16 residues. The CDR3 here is CASSLQGRGMRNEQFF. CDR3 DNA sequence: TGTGCCAGCAGCCTTCAAGGGCGGGGGATGAGGAATGAGCAGTTCTTC.

The V gene is TRBV15, the J gene TRBJ1-1; D is unresolved. The CDR3 is 14 amino acids. Germline CDR1 reads LNHNV; CDR2 reads YYDKDF (reference sequence). V was pared by 0 bases and J by 5 bases, with 10 bases between. Written as DNA, the CDR3 is TGTGCCACCAGCAGAGATGTCAGAATTACTGAAGCTTTCTTT. Protein sequence: CATSRDVRITEAFF. Looking up the rest from reference TRBV15 and TRBJ1-1 gives the full variable domain: DAMVIQNPRYQVTQFGKPVTLSCSQTLNHNVMYWYQQKSSQAPKLLFHYYDKDFNNEADTPDNFQSRRPNTSFCFLDIRSPGLGDTAMYLCATSRDVRITEAFFGQGTRLTVV.

This chain joins TRBV15 and TRBJ2-2, with D perhaps TRBD1 (5 bases). Germline V gives CDR1 LNHNV, CDR2 YYDKDF (reference sequence). CDR3 length equals 15 residues. Between the trimmed V and J ends, which lost 0 bases and 7 bases, there was a span of 12 bases. The CDR3 sequence is CATSRDQGKSGELFF. For the CDR3, the DNA is TGTGCCACCAGCAGAGATCAGGGAAAGAGCGGGGAGCTGTTTTTT.

The gene calls are TRBV2 and TRBJ2-5; 8 bases match TRBD2. CDR1 is SNHLY and CDR2 is FYNNEI in the germline V gene. There are 14 residues in the CDR3. J gave up 3 bases and V 4 bases, and 4 bases lay outside the gene matches. The CDR3, as DNA: TGTGCCAGCAGTGGGAACGGGGGGGAAGAGACCCAGTACTTC. Translating gives CASSGNGGEETQYF.

J is TRBJ2-3 and V is TRBV10-3; 11 bases are a match to TRBD2. The V and J ends lost 10 bases and 1 base, in that order; junction bases with no gene match: 13. The germline gives CDR1 ENHRY, CDR2 SYGVKD. This CDR3 contains 17 residues. The CDR3: CATSLAGATAGTDTQYF. The CDR3 nucleotides are TGTGCCACCTCACTAGCGGGGGCCACAGCAGGCACAGATACGCAGTATTTT.

The rearrangement joins TRBV30 to TRBJ2-2; the match to TRBD2 covers 12 bases. Trimming removed 3 bases from V and 4 bases from J; junction bases left unmatched: 6. The germline V gene has CDR1 GTSNPN and CDR2 SVGIG (reference sequence). There are 16 residues in the CDR3. CDR3: CAWRRTSGGFTGELFF. In DNA form, the CDR3 reads TGTGCCTGGAGAAGAACTAGCGGGGGGTTCACCGGGGAGCTGTTTTTT.

The V and J genes are TRBV11-2 and TRBJ2-5; 13 bases line up with TRBD2. Germline V CDR1 and CDR2: SGHAT, FQNNGV. This CDR3 is 18 amino acids long. V lost 5 bases to trimming and J lost 0 bases; unmatched junction nucleotides: 9. The CDR3 reads CASSVRLAGGQYQETQYF. The CDR3 nucleotides are TGTGCCAGCAGCGTCCGACTAGCGGGGGGCCAGTACCAAGAGACCCAGTACTTC.

J is TRBJ2-1 and V is TRBV6-4; a weak D match, TRBD2 (6 bases). The V end was cut by 0 bases, the J end by 7 bases, with 13 bases between. CDR3 length equals 15 residues. Per germline, CDR1 MRHNA and CDR2 SNTAGT. In DNA form, the CDR3 reads TGTGCCAGCAGTGACTCTGGGACTTTAGGGAATGAGCAGTTCTTC. It translates to CASSDSGTLGNEQFF.

The genes are TRBV10-3 and TRBJ1-1; TRBD1 aligns across 7 bases. Germline V gene sequence: CDR1 ENHRY, CDR2 SYGVKD. This CDR3 has 13 residues. The V segment lost 7 bases and the J segment 3 bases; nucleotides outside the gene matches: 5. The CDR3 loop is CAITTTGDTEAFF. CDR3 bases: TGTGCCATCACCACTACAGGGGACACTGAAGCTTTCTTT.

The chain carries TRBV4-1 and TRBJ1-2, with D perhaps TRBD1 (6 bases). V was pared by 0 bases and J by 3 bases, with 11 bases between. Germline CDR1 is MGHRA and CDR2 is YSYEKL. The CDR3 has 15 amino acids. The CDR3 here is CASSQDDRSHYGYTF. CDR3 bases: TGCGCCAGCAGCCAAGATGACAGGTCCCACTATGGCTACACCTTC.

The sample holds one count of this clone. The chain has TRBV15 and TRBJ1-2; the match to TRBD1 covers 10 bases. Germline V gene lookup returns CDR1 LNHNV and CDR2 YYDKDF (reference sequence). V gave up 0 bases and J gave up 4 bases; unmatched junction bases: 11. The CDR3 runs to 18 residues. CDR3 sequence reads: CATSRDRWGQGQSYGYTF. DNA for the CDR3: TGTGCCACCAGCAGAGATAGGTGGGGACAGGGGCAATCCTATGGCTACACCTTC.

This sequence joins TRBV13 and TRBJ2-1, with unresolved D. V was pared by 4 bases and J by 0 bases, with 13 bases between. Germline V gives CDR1 PRHDT, CDR2 FYEKMQ (reference sequence). The CDR3 is made up of 16 amino acids. CDR3 coding DNA: TGTGCCAGCAGCTCCGAGGCTCCTAGCTCCTACAATGAGCAGTTCTTC. Protein product: CASSSEAPSSYNEQFF.

Written as DNA, the CDR3 is TGTGCCAGCTCTATCACCGGGGAGCTGTTTTTT. This translates into CASSITGELFF. V is TRBV7-9 and J is TRBJ2-2, with D uncertain. Germline loops: CDR1 SEHNR, CDR2 FQNEAQ (reference sequence). V was pared by 8 bases and J by 4 bases, with 5 bases between. The CDR3 has 11 residues.

This sequence joins TRBV15 and TRBJ2-5, with TRBD2 identical over 13 bases. Germline trimming cut 1 base from V and 2 bases from J; bases unmatched to any gene: 7. The CDR3 contains 18 residues. Germline V gene sequence: CDR1 LNHNV, CDR2 YYDKDF (reference sequence). In nucleotides, the CDR3 is TGTGCCACCAGCAGAGGGGCCCGACTAGCGGGGGGTCAAGAGACCCAGTACTTC. Its translation: CATSRGARLAGGQETQYF.

The chain is built from TRBV7-9 and TRBJ2-6; D might be TRBD2 (5 bases). Germline CDR1 reads SEHNR; CDR2 reads FQNEAQ (reference sequence). This CDR3 spans 17 amino acids. Between the trimmed V and J ends, which lost 6 bases and 0 bases, there was a span of 15 bases. DNA for the CDR3: TGTGCCAGCAGGCCCCGGGAAATAAACTCTGGGGCCAACGTCCTGACTTTC. Its translation: CASRPREINSGANVLTF.

The chain is built from TRBV5-1 and TRBJ1-6; no clear D. With 2 bases removed from V and 8 bases from J, the gap between germline ends came to 14 bases. Germline CDR1 and CDR2: SGHRS and YFSETQ. This CDR3 is 15 amino acids long. CDR3 bases: TGCGCCAGCAGCTTTAATCAGGTAGACGATTCACCCCTCCACTTT. Encoded protein: CASSFNQVDDSPLHF.

The chain links TRBV7-9 to TRBJ2-5, with TRBD2 matching over 12 bases. CDR1 SEHNR and CDR2 FQNEAQ come from the germline V gene (reference sequence). V dropped 4 bases and J dropped 3; count of bases not matched to a gene: 6. The CDR3 length is 16 residues. CDR3 DNA: TGTGCCAGCAGCTACCTCAGACTAGCGGGGGAAGAGACCCAGTACTTC. It encodes CASSYLRLAGEETQYF.

The chain has TRBV30 and TRBJ1-1; the D gene is possibly TRBD1 (6 bases). Trimming shortened V by 4 bases and J by 4 bases, and 13 bases separated the two germline ends. Germline CDR1 GTSNPN, CDR2 SVGIG (reference sequence). The CDR3 is made up of 13 amino acids. The DNA for the CDR3 is TGTGCCTGGAACCCAGGGGCTGGCACTGAAGCTTTCTTT. Its protein is CAWNPGAGTEAFF. The full variable domain, with the rest looked up from reference TRBV30 and TRBJ1-1, is SQTIHQWPATLVQPVGSPLSLECTVEGTSNPNLYWYRQAAGRGLQLLFYSVGIGQISSEVPQNLSASRPQDRQFILSSKKLLLSDSGFYLCAWNPGAGTEAFFGQGTRLTVV.

The chain is built from TRBV5-5 and TRBJ1-6; D is ambiguous. V was trimmed by 4 bases and J by 9 bases, leaving 11 bases between them. The CDR3 runs to 13 residues. The germline CDR1 and CDR2 sequences are SGHKS and YYEKEE (reference sequence). The CDR3 sequence: CASSPRSGSPLHF. In nucleotides, the CDR3 is TGTGCCAGCAGCCCCCGGAGTGGTTCACCCCTCCACTTT.

This clone has a single count. The chain has TRBV9 and TRBJ2-2; a weak D match, TRBD2 (6 bases). The CDR3 has 13 residues. V lost 4 bases and J 5 bases, leaving 9 bases between the germline ends. The germline V gene encodes CDR1 SGDLS and CDR2 YYNGEE. CDR3 sequence reads: CASSHGGTGELFF. CDR3 sequence (DNA): TGTGCCAGCAGCCACGGGGGAACCGGGGAGCTGTTTTTT.

The rearrangement uses TRBV5-1 and TRBJ2-7; D uncertain. This CDR3 contains 13 residues. V shed 5 bases and J shed 2 bases, with 11 bases lying between them. Per the germline V gene, CDR1 is SGHRS and CDR2 is YFSETQ. CDR3 region: CASSITAAYEQYF. The CDR3 DNA sequence: TGCGCCAGCAGTATCACCGCAGCCTACGAGCAGTACTTC.

The chain is built from TRBV30 and TRBJ1-6, with TRBD1 as a possible D gene (5 bases). The V gene's germline CDR1 is GTSNPN and CDR2 SVGIG (reference sequence). CDR3 length: 15 amino acids. With 5 bases removed from V and 6 bases from J, the gap between germline ends came to 17 bases. CDR3 loop: CAWGKGHRPNSPLHF. CDR3 DNA: TGTGCCTGGGGGAAGGGGCACAGGCCTAATTCACCCCTCCACTTT. Using reference TRBV30 and TRBJ1-6 for the parts outside the CDR3, the full variable domain is SQTIHQWPATLVQPVGSPLSLECTVEGTSNPNLYWYRQAAGRGLQLLFYSVGIGQISSEVPQNLSASRPQDRQFILSSKKLLLSDSGFYLCAWGKGHRPNSPLHFGNGTRLTVT.